This T cell receptor (beta chain) stems from a study of cytomegalovirus exposure and HLA in healthy donors. Study in general: Tens of millions of unique TCR sequences came from HLA-typed donors in an early release. Study-wide findings and caveats: The authors later found most CMV-associated TCR beta chains appeared HLA-restricted.

The V segment lost 5 bases and the J segment 3 bases; nucleotides outside the gene matches: 6. Per germline, CDR1 SNHLY and CDR2 FYNNEI. The CDR3 runs to 15 residues. A multiplex PCR was run with 60 Vbeta primers and 13 Jbeta primers. Authors' processing steps: Some 11 million of the 75 million to 95 million unique TCR beta chains counted in a later analysis were shared. Only in-frame clones appear in the TCRdb table, and some are missing; sequencing was by immunoSEQ multiplex PCR. That table supplies the V and J calls and clone size; D and trimming were determined from the DNA. The repertoire holds about 130,000 clones, with around 68% as singletons. This clone was counted only a few times. Its cognate antigen is unknown.

Sequenced sample: PBMCs. The receptor was derived from a man in his forties in good health and CMV-seropositive. The chain is built from TRBV2 and TRBJ1-1; 10 nucleotides agree with TRBD1. This CDR3 is CASSRTTGGHTEAFF. CDR3 DNA sequence: TGTGCCAGCAGTAGGACGACAGGGGGCCACACTGAAGCTTTCTTT.